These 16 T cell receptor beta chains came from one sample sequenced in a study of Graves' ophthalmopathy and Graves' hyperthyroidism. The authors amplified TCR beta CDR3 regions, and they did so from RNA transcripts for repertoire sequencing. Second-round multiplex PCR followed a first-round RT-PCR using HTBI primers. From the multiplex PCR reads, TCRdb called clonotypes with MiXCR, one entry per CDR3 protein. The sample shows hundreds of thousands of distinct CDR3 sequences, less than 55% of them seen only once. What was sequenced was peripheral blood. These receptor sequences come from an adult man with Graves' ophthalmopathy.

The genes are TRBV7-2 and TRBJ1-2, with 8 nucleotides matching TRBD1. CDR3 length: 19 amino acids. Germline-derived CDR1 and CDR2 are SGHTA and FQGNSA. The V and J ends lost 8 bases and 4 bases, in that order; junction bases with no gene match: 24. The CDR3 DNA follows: TGTGCCAGCTCACCTTCCCTCGGGACAGGCCGCCTTCAGTTCTATGGCTACACCTTC. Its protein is CASSPSLGTGRLQFYGYTF.

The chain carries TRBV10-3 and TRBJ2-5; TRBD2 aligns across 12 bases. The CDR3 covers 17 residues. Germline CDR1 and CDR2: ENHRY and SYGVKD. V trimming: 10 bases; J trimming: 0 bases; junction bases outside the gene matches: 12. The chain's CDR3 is CASSRLAGAGHQETQYF. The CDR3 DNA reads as TGTGCCAGCAGCCGACTAGCGGGAGCTGGGCACCAAGAGACCCAGTACTTC.

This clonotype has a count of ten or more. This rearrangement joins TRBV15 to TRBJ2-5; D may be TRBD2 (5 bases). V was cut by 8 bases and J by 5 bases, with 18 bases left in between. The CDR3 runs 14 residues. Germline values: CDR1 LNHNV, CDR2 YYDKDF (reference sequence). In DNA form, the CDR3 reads TGTGCCACCGCGGCCGGGCCTTGGGAGGAGACCCAGTACTTC. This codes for CATAAGPWEETQYF. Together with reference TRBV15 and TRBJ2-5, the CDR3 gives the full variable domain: DAMVIQNPRYQVTQFGKPVTLSCSQTLNHNVMYWYQQKSSQAPKLLFHYYDKDFNNEADTPDNFQSRRPNTSFCFLDIRSPGLGDTAMYLCATAAGPWEETQYFGPGTRLLVL.

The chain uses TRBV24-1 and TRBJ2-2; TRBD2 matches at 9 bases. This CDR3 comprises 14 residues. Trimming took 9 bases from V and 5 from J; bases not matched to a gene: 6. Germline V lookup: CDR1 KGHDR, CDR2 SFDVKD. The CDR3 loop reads CATRPAGGTGELFF. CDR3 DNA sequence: TGTGCCACCCGACCTGCGGGAGGGACCGGGGAGCTGTTTTTT.

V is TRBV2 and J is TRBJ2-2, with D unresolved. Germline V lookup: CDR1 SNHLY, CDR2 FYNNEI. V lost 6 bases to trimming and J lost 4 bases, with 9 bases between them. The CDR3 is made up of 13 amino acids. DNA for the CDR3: TGTGCCAGCAGAGCTGCGAGCACCGGGGAGCTGTTTTTT. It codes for CASRAASTGELFF.

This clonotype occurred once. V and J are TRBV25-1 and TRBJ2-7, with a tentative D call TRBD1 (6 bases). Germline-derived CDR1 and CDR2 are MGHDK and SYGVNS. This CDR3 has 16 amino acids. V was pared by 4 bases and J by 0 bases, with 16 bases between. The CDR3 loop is CASSANRDMSSYEQYF. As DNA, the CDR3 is TGTGCCAGCAGTGCTAACCGGGACATGAGCTCCTACGAGCAGTACTTC.

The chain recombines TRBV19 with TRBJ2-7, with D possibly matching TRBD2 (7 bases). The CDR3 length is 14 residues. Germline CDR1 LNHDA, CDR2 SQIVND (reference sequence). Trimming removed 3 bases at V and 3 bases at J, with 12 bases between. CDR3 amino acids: CASSIGGPRYEQYF. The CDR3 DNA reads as TGTGCCAGTAGTATCGGGGGGCCCCGCTACGAGCAGTACTTC.

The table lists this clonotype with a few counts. CDR3 nucleotides: TGTGCCAGCAGCTATACAATGTACCAAGAGACCCAGTACTTC. Encoded protein: CASSYTMYQETQYF. The chain is built from TRBV7-2 and TRBJ2-5; no clear D gene. The germline gives CDR1 SGHTA, CDR2 FQGNSA. This CDR3 has 14 residues. V was pared by 4 bases and J by 0 bases, with 9 bases between.

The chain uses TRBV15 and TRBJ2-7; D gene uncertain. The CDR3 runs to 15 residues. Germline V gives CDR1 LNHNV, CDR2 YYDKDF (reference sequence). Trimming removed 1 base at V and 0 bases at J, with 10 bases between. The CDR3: CATSRVHLDSYEQYF. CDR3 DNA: TGTGCCACCAGCAGAGTTCACTTAGACTCCTACGAGCAGTACTTC.

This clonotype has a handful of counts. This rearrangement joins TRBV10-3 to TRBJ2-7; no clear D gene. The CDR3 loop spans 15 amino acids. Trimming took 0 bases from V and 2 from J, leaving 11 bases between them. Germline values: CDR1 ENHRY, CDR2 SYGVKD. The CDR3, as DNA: TGTGCCATCAGTGAGTCTACGTGGGAACCCTACGAGCAGTACTTC. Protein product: CAISESTWEPYEQYF.

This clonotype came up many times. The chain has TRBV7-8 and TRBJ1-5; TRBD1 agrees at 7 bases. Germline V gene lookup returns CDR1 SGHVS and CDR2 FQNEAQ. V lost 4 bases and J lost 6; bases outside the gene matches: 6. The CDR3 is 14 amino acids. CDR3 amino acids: CASSSGTDSQPQHF. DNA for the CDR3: TGTGCCAGCAGCTCGGGGACAGACAGTCAGCCCCAGCATTTT.

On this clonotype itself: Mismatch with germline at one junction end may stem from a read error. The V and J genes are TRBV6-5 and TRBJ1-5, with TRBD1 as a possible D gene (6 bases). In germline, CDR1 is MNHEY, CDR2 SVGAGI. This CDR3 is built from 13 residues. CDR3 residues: CASRDTGNQPQHF. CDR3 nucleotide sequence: TGCGCCAGCAGGGACACGGGCAATCAGCCCCAGCATTTT.

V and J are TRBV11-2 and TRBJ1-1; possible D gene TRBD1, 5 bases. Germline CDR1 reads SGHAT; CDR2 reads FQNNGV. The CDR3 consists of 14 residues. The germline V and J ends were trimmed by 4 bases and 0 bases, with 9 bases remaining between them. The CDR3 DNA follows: TGTGCCAGCAGCTCTCGGGGACTGAACACTGAAGCTTTCTTT. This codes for CASSSRGLNTEAFF.

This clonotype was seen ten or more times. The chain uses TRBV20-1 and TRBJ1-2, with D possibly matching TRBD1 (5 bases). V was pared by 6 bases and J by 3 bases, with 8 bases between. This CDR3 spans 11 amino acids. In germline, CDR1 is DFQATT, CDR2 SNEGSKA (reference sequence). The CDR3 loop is CSAGTDYGYTF. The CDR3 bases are TGCAGTGCCGGGACTGACTATGGCTACACCTTC.

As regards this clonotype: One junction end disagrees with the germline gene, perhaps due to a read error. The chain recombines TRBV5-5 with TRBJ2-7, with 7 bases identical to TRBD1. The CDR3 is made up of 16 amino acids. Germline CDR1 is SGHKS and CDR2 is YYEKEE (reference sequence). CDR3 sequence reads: CASSLGAQGSSYEQYF. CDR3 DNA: TGTGCCAGCAGTTTGGGTGCACAGGGGAGCTCCTACGAGCAGTACTTC.

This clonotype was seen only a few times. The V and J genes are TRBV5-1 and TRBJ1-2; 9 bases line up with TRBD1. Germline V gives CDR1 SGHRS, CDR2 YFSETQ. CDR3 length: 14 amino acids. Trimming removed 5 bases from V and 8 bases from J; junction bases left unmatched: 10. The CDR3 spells CASSQGQGIQGYTF. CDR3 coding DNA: TGCGCCAGCAGTCAGGGACAGGGAATACAAGGCTACACCTTC.